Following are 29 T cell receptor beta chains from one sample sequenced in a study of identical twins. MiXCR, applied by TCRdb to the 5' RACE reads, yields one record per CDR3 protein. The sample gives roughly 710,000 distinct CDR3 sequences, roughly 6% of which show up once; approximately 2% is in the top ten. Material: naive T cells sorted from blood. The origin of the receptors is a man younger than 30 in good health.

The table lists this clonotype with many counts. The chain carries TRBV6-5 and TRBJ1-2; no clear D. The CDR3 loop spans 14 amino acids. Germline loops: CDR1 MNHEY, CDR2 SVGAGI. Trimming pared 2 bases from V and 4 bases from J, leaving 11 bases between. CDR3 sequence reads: CASSYGDPSYGYTF. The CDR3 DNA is TGTGCCAGCAGTTACGGGGATCCTAGCTATGGCTACACCTTC.

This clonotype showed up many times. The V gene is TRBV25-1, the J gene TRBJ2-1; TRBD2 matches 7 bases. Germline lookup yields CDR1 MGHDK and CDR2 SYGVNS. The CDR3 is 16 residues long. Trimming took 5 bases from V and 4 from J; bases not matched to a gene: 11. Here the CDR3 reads CASSSPAGTKYNEQFF. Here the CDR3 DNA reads TGTGCCAGCAGTTCCCCTGCCGGGACTAAGTACAATGAGCAGTTCTTC.

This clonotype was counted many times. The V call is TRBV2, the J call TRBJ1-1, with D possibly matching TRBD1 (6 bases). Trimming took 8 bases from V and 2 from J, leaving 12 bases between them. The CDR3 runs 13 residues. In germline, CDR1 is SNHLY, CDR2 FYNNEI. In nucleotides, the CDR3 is TGTGCCAGCGCGAGGACAGTTAACACTGAAGCTTTCTTT. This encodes CASARTVNTEAFF. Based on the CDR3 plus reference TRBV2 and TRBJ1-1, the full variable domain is EPEVTQTPSHQVTQMGQEVILRCVPISNHLYFYWYRQILGQKVEFLVSFYNNEISEKSEIFDDQFSVERPDGSNFTLKIRSTKLEDSAMYFCASARTVNTEAFFGQGTRLTVV.

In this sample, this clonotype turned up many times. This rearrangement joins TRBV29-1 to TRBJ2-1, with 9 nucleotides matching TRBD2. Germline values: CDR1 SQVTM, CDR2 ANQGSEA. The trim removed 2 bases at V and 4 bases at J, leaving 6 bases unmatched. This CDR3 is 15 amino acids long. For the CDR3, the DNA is TGCAGCGTTGAAAAGCGGGAGGCCCTTTACAATGAGCAGTTCTTC. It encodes CSVEKREALYNEQFF.

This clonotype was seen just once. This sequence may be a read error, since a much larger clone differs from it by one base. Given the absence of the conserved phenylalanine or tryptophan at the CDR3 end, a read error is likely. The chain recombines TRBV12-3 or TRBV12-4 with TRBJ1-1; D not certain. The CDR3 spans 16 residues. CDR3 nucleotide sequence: TGTGCCAGCAGTTCCCGCTACGGGATCTGGAACCCTGAAGCTTTCTCT. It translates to CASSSRYGIWNPEAFS.

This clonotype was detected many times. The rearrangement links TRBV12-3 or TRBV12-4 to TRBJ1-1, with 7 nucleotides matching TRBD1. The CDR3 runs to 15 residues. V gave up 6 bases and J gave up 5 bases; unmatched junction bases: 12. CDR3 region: CASRWQGVRTTEAFF. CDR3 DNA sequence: TGTGCCAGCAGGTGGCAGGGGGTACGAACAACTGAAGCTTTCTTT.

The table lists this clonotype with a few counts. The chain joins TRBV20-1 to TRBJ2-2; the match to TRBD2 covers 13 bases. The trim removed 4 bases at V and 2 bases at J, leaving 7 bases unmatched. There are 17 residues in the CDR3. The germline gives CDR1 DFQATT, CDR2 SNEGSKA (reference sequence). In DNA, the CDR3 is TGCAGTGCTATTGGACTAGCGGGGGCCTCTAACACCGGGGAGCTGTTTTTT. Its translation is CSAIGLAGASNTGELFF.

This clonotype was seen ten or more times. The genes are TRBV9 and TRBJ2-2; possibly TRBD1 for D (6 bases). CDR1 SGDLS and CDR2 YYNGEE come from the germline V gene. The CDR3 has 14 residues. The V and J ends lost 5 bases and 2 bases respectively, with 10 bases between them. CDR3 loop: CASRDSGNTGELFF. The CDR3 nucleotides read TGTGCCAGCAGGGACAGCGGCAACACCGGGGAGCTGTTTTTT.

CDR3 in amino acids: CASSHTTGTYEQYV. The CDR3 DNA sequence: TGTGCCAGCAGCCACACGACAGGGACCTACGAGCAGTACGTC. The chain couples TRBV14 to TRBJ2-7; 7 bases are a match to TRBD1. V trimming: 3 bases; J trimming: 2 bases; junction bases outside the gene matches: 4. This CDR3 is 14 amino acids long. Per germline, CDR1 SGHDN and CDR2 FVKESK.

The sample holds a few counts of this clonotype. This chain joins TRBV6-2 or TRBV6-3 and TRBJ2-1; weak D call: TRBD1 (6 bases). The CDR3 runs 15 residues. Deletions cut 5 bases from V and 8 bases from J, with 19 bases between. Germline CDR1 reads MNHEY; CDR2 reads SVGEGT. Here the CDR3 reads CASSTRHQGFDEQFF. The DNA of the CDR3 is TGTGCCAGCAGTACCCGCCACCAGGGGTTCGATGAGCAGTTCTTC.

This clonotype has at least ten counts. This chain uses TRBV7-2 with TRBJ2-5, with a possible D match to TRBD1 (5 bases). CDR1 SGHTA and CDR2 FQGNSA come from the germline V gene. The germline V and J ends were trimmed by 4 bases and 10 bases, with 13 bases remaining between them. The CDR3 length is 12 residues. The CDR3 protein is CASSYRWGVQYF. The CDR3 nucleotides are TGTGCCAGCAGCTATCGTTGGGGCGTCCAGTACTTC.

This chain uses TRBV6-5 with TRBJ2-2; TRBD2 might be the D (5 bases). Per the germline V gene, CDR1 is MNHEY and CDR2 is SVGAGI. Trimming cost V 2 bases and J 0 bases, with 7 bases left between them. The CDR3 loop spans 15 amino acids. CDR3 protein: CASSYKLANTGELFF. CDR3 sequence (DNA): TGTGCCAGCAGTTACAAACTAGCGAACACCGGGGAGCTGTTTTTT.

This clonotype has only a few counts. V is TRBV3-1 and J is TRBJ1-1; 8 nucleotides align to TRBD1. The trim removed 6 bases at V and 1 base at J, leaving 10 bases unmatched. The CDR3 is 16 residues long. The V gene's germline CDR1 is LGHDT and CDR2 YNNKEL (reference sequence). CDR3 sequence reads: CASRQNSRGPNTEAFF. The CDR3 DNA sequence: TGTGCCAGCAGACAAAACAGCAGGGGGCCGAACACTGAAGCTTTCTTT.

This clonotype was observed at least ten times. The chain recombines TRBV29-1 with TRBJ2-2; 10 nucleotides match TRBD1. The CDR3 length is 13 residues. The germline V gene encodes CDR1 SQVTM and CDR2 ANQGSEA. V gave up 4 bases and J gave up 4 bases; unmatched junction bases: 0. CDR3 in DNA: TGCAGCGTTGGGACAGGGGGCACCGGGGAGCTGTTTTTT. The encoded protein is CSVGTGGTGELFF.

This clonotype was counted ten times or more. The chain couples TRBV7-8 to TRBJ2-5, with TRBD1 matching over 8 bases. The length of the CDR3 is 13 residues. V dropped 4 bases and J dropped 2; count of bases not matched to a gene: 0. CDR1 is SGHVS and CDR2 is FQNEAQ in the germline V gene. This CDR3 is CASSWDRQETQYF. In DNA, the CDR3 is TGTGCCAGCAGCTGGGACAGGCAAGAGACCCAGTACTTC.

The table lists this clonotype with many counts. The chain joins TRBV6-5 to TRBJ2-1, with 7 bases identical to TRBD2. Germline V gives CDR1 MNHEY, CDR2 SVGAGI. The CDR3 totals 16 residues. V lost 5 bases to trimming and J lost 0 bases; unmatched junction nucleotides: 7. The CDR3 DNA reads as TGTGCCAGCAGTCCCTCGCGGGAGCCCTCCTACAATGAGCAGTTCTTC. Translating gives CASSPSREPSYNEQFF.

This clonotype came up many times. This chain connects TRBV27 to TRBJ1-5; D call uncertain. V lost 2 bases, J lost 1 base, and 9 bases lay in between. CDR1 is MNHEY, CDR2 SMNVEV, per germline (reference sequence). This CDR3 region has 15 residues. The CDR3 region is CASSLAGLSNQPQHF. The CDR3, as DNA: TGTGCCAGCAGTTTAGCGGGGTTGAGCAATCAGCCCCAGCATTTT.

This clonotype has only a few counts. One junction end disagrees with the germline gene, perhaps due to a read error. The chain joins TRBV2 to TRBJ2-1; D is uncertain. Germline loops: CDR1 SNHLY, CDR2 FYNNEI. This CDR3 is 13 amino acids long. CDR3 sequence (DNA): TGTGCCAGCAGTGATGGAGCATACAGTGAGCAGTTCTTC. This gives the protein CASSDGAYSEQFF.

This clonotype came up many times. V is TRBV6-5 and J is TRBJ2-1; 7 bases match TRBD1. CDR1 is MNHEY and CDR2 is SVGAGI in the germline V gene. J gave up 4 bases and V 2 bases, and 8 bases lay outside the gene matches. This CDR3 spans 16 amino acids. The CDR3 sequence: CASSYGDRVIYNEQFF. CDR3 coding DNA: TGTGCCAGCAGTTACGGAGACAGGGTAATTTACAATGAGCAGTTCTTC.

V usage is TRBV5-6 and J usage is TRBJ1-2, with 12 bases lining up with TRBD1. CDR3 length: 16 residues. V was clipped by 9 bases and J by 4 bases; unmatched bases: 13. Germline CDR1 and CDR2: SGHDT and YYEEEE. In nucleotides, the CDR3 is TGTGCCACCAATCCGGGACAGGGGGCGCTTAGCTATGGCTACACCTTC. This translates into CATNPGQGALSYGYTF. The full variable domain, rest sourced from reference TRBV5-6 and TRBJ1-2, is DAGVTQSPTHLIKTRGQQVTLRCSPKSGHDTVSWYQQALGQGPQFIFQYYEEEERQRGNFPDRFSGHQFPNYSSELNVNALLLGDSALYLCATNPGQGALSYGYTFGSGTRLTVV.

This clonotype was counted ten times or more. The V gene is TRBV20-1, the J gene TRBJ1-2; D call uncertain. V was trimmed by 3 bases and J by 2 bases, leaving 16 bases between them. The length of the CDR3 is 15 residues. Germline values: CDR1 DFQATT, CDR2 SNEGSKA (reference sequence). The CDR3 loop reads CSASPYTDSNYGYTF. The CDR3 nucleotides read TGCAGTGCTAGTCCGTATACAGATTCGAACTATGGCTACACCTTC.

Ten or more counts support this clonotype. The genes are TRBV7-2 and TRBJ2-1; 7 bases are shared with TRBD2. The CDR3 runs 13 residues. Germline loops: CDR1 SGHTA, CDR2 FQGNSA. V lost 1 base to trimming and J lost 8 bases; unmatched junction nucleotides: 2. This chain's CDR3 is CASSLGLAYEQFF. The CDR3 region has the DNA TGTGCCAGCAGCTTAGGACTAGCCTATGAGCAGTTCTTC. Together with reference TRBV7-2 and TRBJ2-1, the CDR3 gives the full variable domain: GAGVSQSPSNKVTEKGKDVELRCDPISGHTALYWYRQSLGQGLEFLIYFQGNSAPDKSGLPSDRFSAERTGGSVSTLTIQRTQQEDSAVYLCASSLGLAYEQFFGPGTRLTVL.

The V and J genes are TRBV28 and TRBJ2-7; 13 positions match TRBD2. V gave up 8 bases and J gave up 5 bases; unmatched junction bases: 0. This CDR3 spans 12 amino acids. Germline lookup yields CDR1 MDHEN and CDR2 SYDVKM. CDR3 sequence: CASGLAGDEQYF. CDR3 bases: TGTGCCAGCGGACTAGCGGGAGACGAGCAGTACTTC.

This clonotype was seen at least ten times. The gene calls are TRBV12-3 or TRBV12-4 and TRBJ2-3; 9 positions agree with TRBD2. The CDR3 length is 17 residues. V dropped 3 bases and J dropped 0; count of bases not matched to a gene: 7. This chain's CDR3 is CASSLFRAGGSTDTQYF. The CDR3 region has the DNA TGTGCCAGCAGTTTGTTCCGAGCGGGAGGCAGCACAGATACGCAGTATTTT.

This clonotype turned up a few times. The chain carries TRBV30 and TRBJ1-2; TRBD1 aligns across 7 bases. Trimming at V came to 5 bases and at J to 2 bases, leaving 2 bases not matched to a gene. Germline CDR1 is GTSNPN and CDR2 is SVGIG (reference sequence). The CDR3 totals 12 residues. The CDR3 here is CAWGRGNYGYTF. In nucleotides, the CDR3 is TGTGCCTGGGGCAGGGGGAACTATGGCTACACCTTC.

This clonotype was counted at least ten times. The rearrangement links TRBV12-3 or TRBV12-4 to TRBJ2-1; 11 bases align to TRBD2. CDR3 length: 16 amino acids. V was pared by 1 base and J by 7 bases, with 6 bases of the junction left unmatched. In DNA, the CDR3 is TGTGCCAGCAGTTTAGGCCTAGCGGGAGGTTCGAATGAGCAGTTCTTC. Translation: CASSLGLAGGSNEQFF.

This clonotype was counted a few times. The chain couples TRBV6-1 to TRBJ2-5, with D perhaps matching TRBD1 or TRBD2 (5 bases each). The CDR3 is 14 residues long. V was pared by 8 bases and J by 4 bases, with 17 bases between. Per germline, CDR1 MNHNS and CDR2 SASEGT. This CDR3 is CASADIFGGETQYF. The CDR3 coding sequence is TGTGCCAGCGCAGACATCTTTGGGGGAGAGACCCAGTACTTC.

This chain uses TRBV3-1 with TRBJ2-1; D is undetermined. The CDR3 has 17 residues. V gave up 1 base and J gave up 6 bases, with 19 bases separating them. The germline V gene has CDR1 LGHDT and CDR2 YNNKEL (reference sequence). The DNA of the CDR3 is TGTGCCAGCAGCCAAGGTGTTTGGAGCTTGGAAGGCAATGAGCAGTTCTTC. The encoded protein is CASSQGVWSLEGNEQFF.

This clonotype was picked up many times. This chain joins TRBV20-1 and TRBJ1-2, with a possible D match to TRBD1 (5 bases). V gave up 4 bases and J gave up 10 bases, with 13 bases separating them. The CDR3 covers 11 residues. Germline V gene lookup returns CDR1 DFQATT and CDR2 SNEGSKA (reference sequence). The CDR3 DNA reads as TGCAGTGCTACCCTACAGACAGACTACACCTTC. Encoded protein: CSATLQTDYTF.